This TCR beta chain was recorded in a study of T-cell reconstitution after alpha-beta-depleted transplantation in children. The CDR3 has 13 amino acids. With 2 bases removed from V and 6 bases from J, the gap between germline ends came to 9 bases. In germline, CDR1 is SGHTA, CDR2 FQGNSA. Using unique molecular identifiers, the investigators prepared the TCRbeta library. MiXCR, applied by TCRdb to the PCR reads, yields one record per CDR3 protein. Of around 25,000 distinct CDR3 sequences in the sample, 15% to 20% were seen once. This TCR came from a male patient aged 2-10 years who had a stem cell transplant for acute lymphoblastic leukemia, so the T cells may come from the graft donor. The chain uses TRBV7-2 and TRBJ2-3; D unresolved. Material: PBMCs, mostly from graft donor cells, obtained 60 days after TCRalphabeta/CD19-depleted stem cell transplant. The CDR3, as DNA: TGTGCCAGCAGCTTAAACTGGGCCGATACGCAGTATTTT. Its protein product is CASSLNWADTQYF.